This TCR beta chain was obtained from a study of neurological immune-mediated disorders. The cDNA was produced through 5'RACE with 10-nucleotide random UMIs. Every sequencing run produced over 180 million TCR-beta sequences, and the sequences from any one run covered 15-18 subjects. TCRdb reprocessed the 5' RACE reads with MiXCR, giving one entry per CDR3 protein. Of 84,000 or so distinct CDR3 sequences in the sample, 13% were seen once. Ten or more counts support this clonotype. The germline gives CDR1 SNHLY, CDR2 FYNNEI. The CDR3 sequence is 14 residues long. Trimming left V 8 bases short and J 2 bases short, with 13 bases between. The time point was: longitudinal time-point 2. The unsorted libraries were prepared from 2 million PBMCs (stored at -80 C).

This rearrangement joins TRBV2 to TRBJ2-1; possible D gene TRBD1, 6 bases. This receptor was identified in a female donor with HTLV-1-associated myelopathy (HAM/TSP). Sequencing was performed on PBMCs. DNA of the CDR3: TGTGCCAGCCAGGGGCAGTCGACCTACAATGAGCAGTTCTTC. It is translated as CASQGQSTYNEQFF.